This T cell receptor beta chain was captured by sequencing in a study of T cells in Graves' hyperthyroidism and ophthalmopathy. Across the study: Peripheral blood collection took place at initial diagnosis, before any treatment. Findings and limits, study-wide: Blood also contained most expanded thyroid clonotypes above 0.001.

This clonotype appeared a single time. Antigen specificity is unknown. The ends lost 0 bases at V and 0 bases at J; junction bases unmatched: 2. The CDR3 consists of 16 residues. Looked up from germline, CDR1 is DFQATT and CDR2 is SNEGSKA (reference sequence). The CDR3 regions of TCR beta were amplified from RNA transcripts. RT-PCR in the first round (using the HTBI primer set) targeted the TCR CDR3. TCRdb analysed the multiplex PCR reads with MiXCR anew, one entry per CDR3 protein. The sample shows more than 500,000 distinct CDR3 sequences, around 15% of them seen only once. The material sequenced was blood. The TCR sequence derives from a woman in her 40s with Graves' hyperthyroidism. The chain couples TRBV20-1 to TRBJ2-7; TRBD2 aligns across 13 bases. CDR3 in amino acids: CSAREGLAGSSYEQYF. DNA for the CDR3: TGCAGTGCTAGAGAGGGACTAGCGGGGTCCTCCTACGAGCAGTACTTC.